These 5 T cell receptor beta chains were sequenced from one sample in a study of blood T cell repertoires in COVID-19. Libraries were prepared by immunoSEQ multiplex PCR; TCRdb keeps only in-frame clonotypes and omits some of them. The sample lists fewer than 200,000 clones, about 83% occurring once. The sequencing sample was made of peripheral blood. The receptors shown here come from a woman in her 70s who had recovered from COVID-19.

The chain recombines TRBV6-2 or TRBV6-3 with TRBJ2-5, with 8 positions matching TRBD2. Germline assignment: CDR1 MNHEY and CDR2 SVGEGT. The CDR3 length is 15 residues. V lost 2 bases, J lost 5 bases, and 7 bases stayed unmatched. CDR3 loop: CASSYARSGGETQYF. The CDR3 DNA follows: TGTGCCAGCAGTTACGCACGGTCGGGGGGGGAGACCCAGTACTTC.

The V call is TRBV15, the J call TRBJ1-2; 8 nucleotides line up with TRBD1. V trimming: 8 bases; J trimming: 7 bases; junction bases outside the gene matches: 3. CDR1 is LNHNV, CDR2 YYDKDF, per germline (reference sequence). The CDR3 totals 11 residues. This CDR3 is CATGQGGGYTF. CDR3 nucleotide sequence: TGTGCCACCGGACAGGGTGGTGGCTACACCTTC.

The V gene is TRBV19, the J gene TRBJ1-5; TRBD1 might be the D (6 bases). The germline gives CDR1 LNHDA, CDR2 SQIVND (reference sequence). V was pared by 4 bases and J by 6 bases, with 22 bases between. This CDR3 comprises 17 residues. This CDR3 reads CASSTPLGAGAVQPQHF. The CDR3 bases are TGTGCCAGTAGTACCCCCCTTGGGGCAGGGGCGGTTCAGCCCCAGCATTTT.

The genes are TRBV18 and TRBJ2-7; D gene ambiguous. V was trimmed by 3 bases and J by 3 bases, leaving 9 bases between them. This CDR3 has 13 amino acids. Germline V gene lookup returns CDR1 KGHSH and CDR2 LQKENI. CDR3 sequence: CASSPVQDYEQYF. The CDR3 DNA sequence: TGTGCCAGCTCACCGGTCCAGGACTACGAGCAGTACTTC. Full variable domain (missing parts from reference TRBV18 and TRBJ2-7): NAGVMQNPRHLVRRRGQEARLRCSPMKGHSHVYWYRQLPEEGLKFMVYLQKENIIDESGMPKERFSAEFPKEGPSILRIQQVVRGDSAAYFCASSPVQDYEQYFGPGTRLTVT.

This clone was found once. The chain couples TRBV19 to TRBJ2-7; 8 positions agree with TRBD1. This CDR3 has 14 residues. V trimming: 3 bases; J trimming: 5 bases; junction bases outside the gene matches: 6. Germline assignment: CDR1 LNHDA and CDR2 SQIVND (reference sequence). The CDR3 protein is CASSIWGQVHEQYF. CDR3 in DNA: TGTGCCAGTAGTATTTGGGGACAGGTCCACGAGCAGTACTTC.